These 31 T cell receptor beta chains share one sample of origin, sequenced in a study of Tregs in tolerant kidney transplant recipients. The repertoire was sequenced with immunoSEQ multiplex PCR; TCRdb's copy has only in-frame clones and lacks some. The sample lists fewer than 150,000 clones, about 91% occurring once. Sequencing used CD4+ T cells from blood. Receptor source: a human donor in good health.

The chain is built from TRBV30 and TRBJ1-5; a weak D match, TRBD1 (6 bases). The length of the CDR3 is 13 residues. Trimming cost V 2 bases and J 3 bases, with 8 bases left between them. Germline CDR1 GTSNPN, CDR2 SVGIG (reference sequence). CDR3 nucleotide sequence: TGTGCCTGGAGTAGACAGGACAATCAGCCCCAGCATTTT. Amino acid sequence: CAWSRQDNQPQHF.

This sequence joins TRBV6-6 and TRBJ1-2, with D possibly TRBD1 on 5 matching bases. Trimming cost V 2 bases and J 8 bases, with 21 bases left between them. The length of the CDR3 is 16 residues. CDR1 and CDR2 from the germline V gene are MNHNY and SVGAGI (reference sequence). The CDR3 bases are TGTGCCAGCAGTTACGGGGCAGCCGAAGTTATAGGAGGCTACACCTTC. This codes for CASSYGAAEVIGGYTF.

In DNA form, the CDR3 reads TGTGCCTGGAGTGGACAGGTTAATTCACCCCTCCACTTT. Protein sequence: CAWSGQVNSPLHF. The chain joins TRBV30 to TRBJ1-6, with D perhaps matching TRBD1 (6 bases). CDR3 length: 13 residues. V lost 1 base and J lost 6, with 7 bases in between. Per the germline V gene, CDR1 is GTSNPN and CDR2 is SVGIG (reference sequence).

The chain uses TRBV10-3 and TRBJ1-6, with 11 bases aligning to TRBD1. The V and J ends lost 6 bases and 10 bases, in that order; junction bases with no gene match: 8. Germline loops: CDR1 ENHRY, CDR2 SYGVKD. This CDR3 has 15 residues. CDR3 bases: TGTGCCATCAGACCCGGGACAGGGGGTTTCTCACCCCTCCACTTT. This codes for CAIRPGTGGFSPLHF.

The chain is built from TRBV5-4 and TRBJ2-3; the D is unclear. In germline, CDR1 is SGHNT, CDR2 YYREEE (reference sequence). The length of the CDR3 is 12 residues. V was clipped by 4 bases and J by 0 bases, with 3 bases between them. The CDR3 protein is CASSLSTDTQYF. The CDR3 DNA sequence: TGTGCCAGCAGCCTAAGCACAGATACGCAGTATTTT.

This rearrangement joins TRBV10-3 to TRBJ1-5; 7 nucleotides agree with TRBD1. CDR3 length equals 14 residues. CDR1 ENHRY and CDR2 SYGVKD come from the germline V gene. Trimming cost V 3 bases and J 2 bases; bases outside gene matches: 1. In nucleotides, the CDR3 is TGTGCCATCAGTGAAACAGGGGGCAATCAGCCCCAGCATTTT. It codes for CAISETGGNQPQHF.

The genes are TRBV5-1 and TRBJ1-1; D not certain. This CDR3 has 18 residues. The germline V and J ends were trimmed by 3 bases and 4 bases, with 25 bases remaining between them. From germline, CDR1 is SGHRS and CDR2 YFSETQ. CDR3 bases: TGCGCCAGCAGCTCACCCCCTCGAGGGCAGGTCTTTGGCACTGAAGCTTTCTTT. Translation: CASSSPPRGQVFGTEAFF. Looking up the rest from reference TRBV5-1 and TRBJ1-1 gives the full variable domain: KAGVTQTPRYLIKTRGQQVTLSCSPISGHRSVSWYQQTPGQGLQFLFEYFSETQRNKGNFPGRFSGRQFSNSRSEMNVSTLELGDSALYLCASSSPPRGQVFGTEAFFGQGTRLTVV.

This chain uses TRBV30 with TRBJ1-1; TRBD1 matches 7 bases. CDR1 and CDR2 (germline): GTSNPN, SVGIG (reference sequence). CDR3 length equals 17 residues. The ends lost 3 bases at V and 0 bases at J; junction bases unmatched: 13. DNA for the CDR3: TGTGCCTGGAGAGCAGGAATTACGGGACAGTTGAACACTGAAGCTTTCTTT. This encodes CAWRAGITGQLNTEAFF.

V is TRBV6-5 and J is TRBJ1-1; D remains unclear. Trimming shortened V by 4 bases and J by 2 bases, and 8 bases separated the two germline ends. Germline CDR1 and CDR2: MNHEY and SVGAGI. The CDR3 has 13 residues. The CDR3 sequence: CASSFGSNTEAFF. The DNA of the CDR3 is TGTGCCAGCAGTTTCGGATCTAACACTGAAGCTTTCTTT.

The V gene is TRBV14, the J gene TRBJ2-2, with D perhaps matching TRBD1 or TRBD2 (5 bases each). Trimming removed 2 bases from V and 7 bases from J, with 17 bases in between. The germline V gene has CDR1 SGHDN and CDR2 FVKESK. This CDR3 has 16 amino acids. This chain's CDR3 is CASSQRTGAFGGELFF. The CDR3 DNA is TGTGCCAGCAGCCAACGAACCGGGGCCTTCGGCGGGGAGCTGTTTTTT.

The V and J genes are TRBV29-1 and TRBJ2-2; the D gene is possibly TRBD1 (5 bases). V was cut by 3 bases and J by 6 bases, with 5 bases left in between. The CDR3 spans 11 residues. CDR1 and CDR2 (germline): SQVTM, ANQGSEA. CDR3 bases: TGCAGCGTTGACAGGGCCGGGGAGCTGTTTTTT. It yields the protein CSVDRAGELFF.

The V and J genes are TRBV18 and TRBJ2-1; TRBD1 might be the D (5 bases). Germline V gives CDR1 KGHSH, CDR2 LQKENI. Deletions cut 1 base from V and 8 bases from J, with 12 bases between. The CDR3 runs 14 residues. Here the CDR3 reads CASSPLRTFDEQFF. The CDR3 region has the DNA TGTGCCAGCTCACCACTCCGGACATTCGATGAGCAGTTCTTC.

The chain has TRBV7-2 and TRBJ1-5; no definite D call. The CDR3 sequence is 17 residues long. Trimming took off 2 bases at V and 0 bases at J, with 14 bases between the two ends. Germline values: CDR1 SGHTA, CDR2 FQGNSA. Here the CDR3 DNA reads TGTGCCAGCAGCTTAATGGCGGCCGGTTATAGCAATCAGCCCCAGCATTTT. Translating it yields CASSLMAAGYSNQPQHF.

The rearrangement links TRBV21-1 to TRBJ2-3; TRBD2, the table's D call, lacks a check against the DNA. TRBV21-1 has pseudogene status. The CDR3 has 17 residues. The CDR3 region is CASSLVGGRVGTDTQYF. The CDR3 DNA follows: TGTGCCAGCAGCCTAGTAGGAGGGAGGGTGGGGACAGATACGCAGTATTTT.

The chain couples TRBV7-9 to TRBJ1-2, with D uncertain. From germline, CDR1 is SEHNR and CDR2 FQNEAQ (reference sequence). There are 15 residues in the CDR3. The V end lost 0 bases, the J end lost 10 bases, and 18 bases lay between the germline ends. CDR3 bases: TGTGCCAGCAGCTTAGCGGACCCGGCGGTCATTGCCTACACCTTC. This sequence encodes CASSLADPAVIAYTF.

V and J are TRBV4-1 and TRBJ1-1; D is undetermined. Looked up from germline, CDR1 is MGHRA and CDR2 is YSYEKL. CDR3 length equals 15 residues. V was pared by 0 bases and J by 7 bases, with 15 bases between. In DNA form, the CDR3 reads TGCGCCAGCAGCCAAGAGATGGTACGGGGAGGTGAAGCTTTCTTT. This encodes CASSQEMVRGGEAFF.

The chain has TRBV5-1 and TRBJ1-4; D possibly corresponds to TRBD1 (5 bases). Germline V gene lookup returns CDR1 SGHRS and CDR2 YFSETQ. The CDR3 runs 15 residues. The germline V and J ends were trimmed by 3 bases and 7 bases, with 16 bases remaining between them. The CDR3 is CASSWGGIGSEKLFF. CDR3 nucleotides: TGCGCCAGCAGCTGGGGGGGAATTGGAAGTGAAAAACTGTTTTTT.

This clone was seen just once. The rearrangement uses TRBV19 and TRBJ2-7; the match to TRBD2 covers 13 bases. V gave up 3 bases and J gave up 1 base; unmatched junction bases: 9. Germline V CDR1 and CDR2: LNHDA, SQIVND (reference sequence). This CDR3 contains 18 residues. The CDR3 sequence: CASSILLAGGPRSYEQYF. As DNA, the CDR3 is TGTGCCAGTAGTATCCTACTAGCGGGGGGGCCTCGGTCCTACGAGCAGTACTTC.

This clone was picked up one time. The gene calls are TRBV18 and TRBJ1-2; D is ambiguous. V dropped 6 bases and J dropped 6 bases, with 17 bases sitting between them. The CDR3 covers 14 residues. Germline lookup yields CDR1 KGHSH and CDR2 LQKENI. As DNA, the CDR3 is TGTGCCAGCTCCCAGGCAGGACCCGGCGATGGCTACACCTTC. This translates into CASSQAGPGDGYTF.

V gene TRBV18 combines with J gene TRBJ2-7; TRBD1 is a possible D gene (5 bases). Germline lookup yields CDR1 KGHSH and CDR2 LQKENI. V dropped 4 bases and J dropped 1 base, with 11 bases sitting between them. This CDR3 is built from 14 residues. The CDR3 loop reads CASSRGLTSYEQYF. In DNA form, the CDR3 reads TGTGCCAGCTCACGGGGCTTAACTTCCTACGAGCAGTACTTC.

V gene TRBV7-9 combines with J gene TRBJ2-5, with D maybe TRBD2 (5 bases). With 2 bases removed from V and 2 bases from J, the gap between germline ends came to 12 bases. Germline assignment: CDR1 SEHNR and CDR2 FQNEAQ (reference sequence). The CDR3 is made up of 15 amino acids. CDR3: CASSLRGNRQETQYF. The CDR3 DNA follows: TGTGCCAGCAGCTTAAGAGGGAATAGGCAAGAGACCCAGTACTTC.

The chain has TRBV2 and TRBJ2-7; maybe TRBD1 (6 bases). This CDR3 contains 13 residues. V lost 6 bases to trimming and J lost 3 bases, with 12 bases between them. Germline V gene data show CDR1 as SNHLY and CDR2 as FYNNEI. The CDR3 DNA reads TGTGCCAGCAGAACCGGGACAATCTACGAGCAGTACTTC. This codes for CASRTGTIYEQYF. Supplemented by reference TRBV2 and TRBJ2-7, the full variable domain reads EPEVTQTPSHQVTQMGQEVILRCVPISNHLYFYWYRQILGQKVEFLVSFYNNEISEKSEIFDDQFSVERPDGSNFTLKIRSTKLEDSAMYFCASRTGTIYEQYFGPGTRLTVT.

This chain links TRBV4-1 with TRBJ2-2; D is perhaps TRBD1 (5 bases). The V and J ends lost 4 bases and 0 bases respectively, with 12 bases between them. The length of the CDR3 is 16 residues. CDR1 MGHRA and CDR2 YSYEKL come from the germline V gene. The CDR3 here is CASSRQLGANTGELFF. The CDR3 DNA is TGCGCCAGCAGCCGACAGCTAGGCGCGAACACCGGGGAGCTGTTTTTT.

V usage is TRBV27 and J usage is TRBJ2-1; 8 bases map to TRBD2. The trim removed 7 bases at V and 2 bases at J, leaving 7 bases unmatched. The CDR3 runs 15 residues. Germline CDR1 reads MNHEY; CDR2 reads SMNVEV (reference sequence). CDR3 in amino acids: CASTRKAGAYNEQFF. In DNA form, the CDR3 reads TGTGCCAGCACCCGTAAAGCGGGAGCCTACAATGAGCAGTTCTTC.

This chain connects TRBV6-5 to TRBJ2-5; tentatively, D is TRBD2 (5 bases). The CDR3 has 16 residues. Germline V lookup: CDR1 MNHEY, CDR2 SVGAGI. V was pared by 0 bases and J by 1 base, with 12 bases between. The CDR3 region is CASSYSGSRGQETQYF. In DNA form, the CDR3 reads TGTGCCAGCAGTTACTCAGGTAGTCGGGGCCAAGAGACCCAGTACTTC.

The chain has TRBV6-1 and TRBJ1-2; no firm D call. The CDR3 spans 14 residues. V lost 0 bases to trimming and J lost 4 bases, with 9 bases between them. Germline V CDR1 and CDR2: MNHNS, SASEGT. The CDR3: CASSEASASYGYTF. In DNA form, the CDR3 reads TGTGCCAGCAGTGAAGCTTCAGCGAGCTATGGCTACACCTTC.

The chain couples TRBV6-5 to TRBJ2-5, with TRBD2 matching over 7 bases. CDR3 size: 16 residues. CDR1 MNHEY and CDR2 SVGAGI come from the germline V gene. Trimming at V came to 4 bases and at J to 3 bases, leaving 11 bases not matched to a gene. CDR3 DNA: TGTGCCAGCAGTTTCCAGACTAGCCCAGTAAAAGAGACCCAGTACTTC. Its translation: CASSFQTSPVKETQYF.

This rearrangement joins TRBV2 to TRBJ2-3, with TRBD2 identical over 7 bases. V was pared by 7 bases and J by 5 bases, with 3 bases of the junction left unmatched. Germline CDR1 and CDR2: SNHLY and FYNNEI. The CDR3 covers 12 residues. CDR3 nucleotides: TGTGCCAGCATGGGGAGGGGAGATACGCAGTATTTT. Translating gives CASMGRGDTQYF.

This chain connects TRBV7-8 to TRBJ1-1; 8 positions match TRBD1. The germline CDR1 and CDR2 sequences are SGHVS and FQNEAQ. This CDR3 comprises 15 residues. V shed 3 bases and J 4 bases; nucleotides not matched to a gene: 7. CDR3 residues: CASSLVRTGPTEAFF. CDR3 DNA: TGTGCCAGCAGCTTGGTCCGGACAGGGCCCACTGAAGCTTTCTTT.

The chain links TRBV6-5 to TRBJ2-1, with TRBD1 identical over 10 bases. Germline CDR1 and CDR2: MNHEY and SVGAGI. J was trimmed by 6 bases and V by 5 bases; bases with no gene match: 7. The CDR3 has 15 amino acids. For the CDR3, the DNA is TGTGCCAGCAGTACCCGGGACAGGGGAAGCAATGAGCAGTTCTTC. Encoded protein: CASSTRDRGSNEQFF.

The V call is TRBV4-1, the J call TRBJ1-5; 7 bases line up with TRBD1. CDR1 is MGHRA and CDR2 is YSYEKL in the germline V gene. This CDR3 spans 15 amino acids. The V and J ends lost 0 bases and 2 bases, in that order; junction bases with no gene match: 1. The CDR3 spells CASSQEGTGNQPQHF. In nucleotides, the CDR3 is TGCGCCAGCAGCCAAGAGGGGACAGGCAATCAGCCCCAGCATTTT.